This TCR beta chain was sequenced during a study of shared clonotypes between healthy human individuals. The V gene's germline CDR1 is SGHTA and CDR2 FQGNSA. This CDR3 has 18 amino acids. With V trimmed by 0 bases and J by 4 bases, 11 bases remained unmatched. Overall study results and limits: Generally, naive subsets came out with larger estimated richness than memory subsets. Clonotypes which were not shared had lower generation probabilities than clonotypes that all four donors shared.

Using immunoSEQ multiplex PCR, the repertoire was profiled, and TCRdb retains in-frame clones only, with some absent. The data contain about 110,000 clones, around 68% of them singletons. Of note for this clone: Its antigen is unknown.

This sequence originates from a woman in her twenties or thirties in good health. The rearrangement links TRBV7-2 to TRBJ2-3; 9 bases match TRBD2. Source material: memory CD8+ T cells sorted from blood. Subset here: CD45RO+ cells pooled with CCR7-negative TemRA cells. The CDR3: CASSLAPFSGSGADTQYF. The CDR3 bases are TGTGCCAGCAGCTTAGCGCCCTTTAGCGGGAGTGGGGCAGATACGCAGTATTTT.